This T cell receptor beta chain was profiled in a study of cytomegalovirus exposure and HLA in healthy donors. The study ran its PCR with 60 Vbeta and 13 Jbeta primers. Method: immunoSEQ multiplex PCR; TCRdb's copy keeps in-frame clones and lacks some. The table includes 90,000 to 120,000 clones, 10% detected once. This clone appeared a few times. V lost 6 bases to trimming and J lost 6 bases, with 13 bases between them. Germline lookup yields CDR1 SGHRS and CDR2 YFSETQ. The CDR3 runs 13 residues. This chain joins TRBV5-1 and TRBJ2-1; maybe TRBD2 (6 bases). The TCR originated in a man aged 40-50 years in good health and CMV-seropositive. Sequenced input: PBMCs. The CDR3 coding sequence is TGCGCCAGCACTCAACTGGGGGGCAATGAGCAGTTCTTC. It specifies CASTQLGGNEQFF.